This T cell receptor (beta chain) came from a study of blood T cell repertoires in COVID-19. The CDR3 runs to 13 residues. Germline V lookup: CDR1 MNHEY, CDR2 SMNVEV (reference sequence). Trimming removed 4 bases at V and 2 bases at J, with 7 bases between. In the study's own analysis: Reference gene primer amplification yielded estimated nucleated cell counts. The protocol was immunoSEQ multiplex PCR, while the TCRdb copy is restricted to in-frame clones and leaves out a portion. V, J and clone size are those of that table, while D and trimming were read from the DNA. The sample holds 310,000 or so clones, about 89% seen once.

This sequence was found in a woman aged 40 to 49 who had recovered from COVID-19. The chain joins TRBV27 to TRBJ2-3, with D hard to call. The sample consisted of PBMCs or T cells enriched from blood (not recorded which). In DNA form, the CDR3 reads TGTGCCAGCAGTTATGGGCCCACAGATACGCAGTATTTT. Its translation: CASSYGPTDTQYF.